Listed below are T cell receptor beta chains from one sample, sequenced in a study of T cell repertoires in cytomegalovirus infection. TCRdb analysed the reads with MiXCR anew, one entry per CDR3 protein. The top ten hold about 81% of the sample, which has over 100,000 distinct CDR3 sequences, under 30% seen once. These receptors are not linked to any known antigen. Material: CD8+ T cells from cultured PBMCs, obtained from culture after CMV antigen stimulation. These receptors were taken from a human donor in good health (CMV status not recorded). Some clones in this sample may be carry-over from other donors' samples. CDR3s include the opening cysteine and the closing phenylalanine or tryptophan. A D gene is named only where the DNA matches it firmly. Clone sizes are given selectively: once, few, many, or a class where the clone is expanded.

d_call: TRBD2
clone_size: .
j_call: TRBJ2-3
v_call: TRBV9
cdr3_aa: CASSELGGGALDTQYF
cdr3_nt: TGTGCCAGCAGCGAGCTCGGCGGGGGGGCTTTAGATACGCAGTATTTT

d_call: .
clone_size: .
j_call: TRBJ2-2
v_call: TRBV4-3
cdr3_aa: CASSPSRGLSGELFF
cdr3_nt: TGCGCCAGCAGCCCCTCCCGGGGTTTGTCCGGGGAGCTGTTTTTT

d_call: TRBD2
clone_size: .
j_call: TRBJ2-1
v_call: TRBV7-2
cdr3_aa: CASSGRLAASSYNEQFF
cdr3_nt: TGTGCCAGCAGCGGACGGCTAGCGGCGAGCTCCTACAATGAGCAGTTCTTC

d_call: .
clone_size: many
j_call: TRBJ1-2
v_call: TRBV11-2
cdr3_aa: CASSLFRGDGYTF
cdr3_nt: TGTGCCAGCAGCTTATTCAGGGGCGACGGCTACACCTTC

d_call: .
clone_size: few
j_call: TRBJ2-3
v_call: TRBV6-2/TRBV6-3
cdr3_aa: CASTQGKRTDTQYF
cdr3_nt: TGTGCCAGCACCCAGGGAAAGAGGACAGATACGCAGTATTTT

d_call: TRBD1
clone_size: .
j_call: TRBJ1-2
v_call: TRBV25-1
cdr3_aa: CASRDNALGTDYGYTF
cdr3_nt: TGTGCCAGCAGAGATAACGCCCTCGGGACAGACTATGGCTACACCTTC

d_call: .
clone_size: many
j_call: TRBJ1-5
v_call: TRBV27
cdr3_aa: CASSLSGGRADTQPQHF
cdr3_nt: TGTGCCAGCAGTTTATCGGGAGGCAGGGCAGACACTCAGCCCCAGCATTTT

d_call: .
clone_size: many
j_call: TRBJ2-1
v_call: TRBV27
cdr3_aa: CASSPGGNEQFF
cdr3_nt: TGTGCCAGCAGCCCCGGGGGCAATGAGCAGTTCTTC

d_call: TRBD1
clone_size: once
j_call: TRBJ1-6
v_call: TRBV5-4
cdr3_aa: CASSPGQANSPLHF
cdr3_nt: TGTGCCAGCAGCCCCGGACAGGCAAATTCACCCCTCCACTTT

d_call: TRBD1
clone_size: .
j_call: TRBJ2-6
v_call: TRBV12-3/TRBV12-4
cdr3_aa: CASTITWDSDSGANVLTF
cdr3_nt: TGTGCCAGCACCATAACTTGGGACAGTGACTCTGGGGCCAACGTCCTGACTTTC

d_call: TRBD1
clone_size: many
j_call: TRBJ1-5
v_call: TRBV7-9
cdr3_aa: CASSQDRGNQPQHF
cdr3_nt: TGTGCCAGCAGCCAAGACAGGGGCAATCAGCCCCAGCATTTT

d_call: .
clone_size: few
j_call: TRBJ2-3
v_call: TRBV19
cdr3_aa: CASSIGTSFTDTQYF
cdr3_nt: TGTGCCAGTAGTATTGGCACTAGTTTCACAGATACGCAGTATTTT

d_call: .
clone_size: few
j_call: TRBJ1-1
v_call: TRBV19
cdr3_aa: CASWGGIEAFF
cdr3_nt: TGTGCCAGTTGGGGGGGGATTGAAGCTTTCTTT

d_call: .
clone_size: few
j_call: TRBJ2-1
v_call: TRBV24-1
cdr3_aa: CATSKDTLPINEQFF
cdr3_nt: TGTGCCACCAGTAAGGACACTCTCCCGATCAATGAGCAGTTCTTC

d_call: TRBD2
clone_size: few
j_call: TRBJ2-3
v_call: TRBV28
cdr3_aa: CASSQTSGRDTQYF
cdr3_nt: TGTGCCAGCAGTCAGACTAGCGGACGAGATACGCAGTATTTT

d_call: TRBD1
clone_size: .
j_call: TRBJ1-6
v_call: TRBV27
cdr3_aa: CASRWTGVDSPLHF
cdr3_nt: TGTGCCAGCAGATGGACAGGGGTTGATTCACCCCTCCACTTT

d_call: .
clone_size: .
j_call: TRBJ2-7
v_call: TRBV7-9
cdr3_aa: CASSLVAGYEQYF
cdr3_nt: TGTGCCAGCAGCTTAGTTGCGGGGTACGAGCAGTACTTC

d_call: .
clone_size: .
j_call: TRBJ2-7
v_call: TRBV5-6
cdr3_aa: CASTRWVSYEQYF
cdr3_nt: TGTGCCAGCACCCGGTGGGTTTCCTACGAGCAGTACTTC

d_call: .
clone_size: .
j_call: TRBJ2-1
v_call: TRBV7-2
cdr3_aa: CASSLSVMGVEQFF
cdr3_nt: TGTGCCAGCAGCTTATCGGTGATGGGGGTTGAGCAGTTCTTC

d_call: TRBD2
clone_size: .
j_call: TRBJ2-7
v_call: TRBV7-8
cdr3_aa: CASSLVGGGGTREQYF
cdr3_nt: TGTGCCAGCAGCTTGGTTGGGGGGGGGGGGACTAGAGAGCAGTACTTC

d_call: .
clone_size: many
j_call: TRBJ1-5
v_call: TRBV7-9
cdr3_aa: CASSSGGGAYQPQHF
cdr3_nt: TGTGCCAGCAGCTCCGGGGGGGGGGCCTATCAGCCCCAGCATTTT

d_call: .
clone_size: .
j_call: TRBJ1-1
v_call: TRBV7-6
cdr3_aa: CASRAGPNTEAFF
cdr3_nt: TGTGCCAGCAGGGCCGGACCGAACACTGAAGCTTTCTTT

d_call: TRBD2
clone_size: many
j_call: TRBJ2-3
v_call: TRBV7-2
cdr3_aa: CASTKWGGVTDTQYF
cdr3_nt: TGTGCCAGCACCAAGTGGGGGGGGGTCACAGATACGCAGTATTTT